These 10 T cell receptor beta chains share one sample of origin, sequenced in a study of blood T cell repertoires in COVID-19. This table comes from immunoSEQ multiplex PCR, and its TCRdb copy is limited to in-frame clones, with some not included. The sample shows fewer than 350,000 clones, 87% of them seen only once. The sample comprised PBMCs or T cells enriched from blood (not recorded which). The receptors derive from a woman in her thirties or forties who had recovered from COVID-19.

V and J are TRBV28 and TRBJ2-3; the match to TRBD2 covers 15 bases. The V segment lost 2 bases and the J segment 3 bases; nucleotides outside the gene matches: 3. The CDR3 is 17 residues long. CDR1 is MDHEN, CDR2 SYDVKM, per germline. CDR3 loop: CASSLGLAGGETDTQYF. DNA of the CDR3: TGTGCCAGCAGTTTAGGACTAGCGGGAGGGGAAACAGATACGCAGTATTTT.

The V call is TRBV2, the J call TRBJ1-5; D perhaps matches TRBD1 (6 bases). Trimming left V 2 bases short and J 5 bases short, with 22 bases between. CDR3 length equals 18 residues. The V gene's germline CDR1 is SNHLY and CDR2 FYNNEI. The CDR3 reads CASSESPGQGIADQPQHF. DNA of the CDR3: TGTGCCAGCAGTGAATCCCCGGGGCAGGGGATAGCCGATCAGCCCCAGCATTTT.

The CDR3 is CASSLQGVTGELFF. CDR3 bases: TGTGCCAGCAGTTTACAAGGGGTCACCGGGGAGCTGTTTTTT. The chain uses TRBV28 and TRBJ2-2; possible D gene TRBD1, 5 bases. Germline assignment: CDR1 MDHEN and CDR2 SYDVKM. This CDR3 has 14 residues. Between the trimmed V and J ends, which lost 2 bases and 4 bases, there was a span of 8 bases.

To note about this clone: This specimen includes other DNA sequences encoding the same CDR3. The chain has TRBV7-2 and TRBJ2-7, with D hard to call. The germline gives CDR1 SGHTA, CDR2 FQGNSA. The CDR3 totals 12 residues. With 1 base removed from V and 4 bases from J, the gap between germline ends came to 5 bases. The CDR3 reads CASSLDLYEQYF. CDR3 in DNA: TGTGCCAGCAGCTTAGATCTGTACGAGCAGTACTTC. The full variable domain, with the rest looked up from reference TRBV7-2 and TRBJ2-7, is GAGVSQSPSNKVTEKGKDVELRCDPISGHTALYWYRQSLGQGLEFLIYFQGNSAPDKSGLPSDRFSAERTGGSVSTLTIQRTQQEDSAVYLCASSLDLYEQYFGPGTRLTVT.

The table lists this clone with a count of one. The chain carries TRBV18 and TRBJ1-6; 8 nucleotides line up with TRBD1. The CDR3 has 15 residues. Germline V gives CDR1 KGHSH, CDR2 LQKENI. V shed 3 bases and J 6 bases; nucleotides not matched to a gene: 4. In DNA, the CDR3 is TGTGCCAGCTCACCCCGGACAGGGATTAATTCACCCCTCCACTTT. Its protein product is CASSPRTGINSPLHF.

The V gene is TRBV30, the J gene TRBJ2-1; TRBD2 might be the D (5 bases). Germline V gene data show CDR1 as GTSNPN and CDR2 as SVGIG (reference sequence). Trimming cost V 2 bases and J 2 bases, with 13 bases left between them. The CDR3 covers 15 residues. CDR3 sequence reads: CAWSLVGEPYNEQFF. CDR3 sequence (DNA): TGTGCCTGGAGTTTAGTGGGAGAACCCTACAATGAGCAGTTCTTC.

The chain employs TRBV5-1 and TRBJ2-7, with TRBD1 identical over 10 bases. Germline V CDR1 and CDR2: SGHRS, YFSETQ. This CDR3 comprises 16 residues. V dropped 0 bases and J dropped 3; count of bases not matched to a gene: 6. Here the CDR3 DNA reads TGCGCCAGCAGCTTGGGGGCGACAGGGGGCATCTACGAGCAGTACTTC. Encoded protein: CASSLGATGGIYEQYF. The variable domain in full, completed from reference TRBV5-1 and TRBJ2-7, reads KAGVTQTPRYLIKTRGQQVTLSCSPISGHRSVSWYQQTPGQGLQFLFEYFSETQRNKGNFPGRFSGRQFSNSRSEMNVSTLELGDSALYLCASSLGATGGIYEQYFGPGTRLTVT.

V and J are TRBV19 and TRBJ2-1; 11 nucleotides match TRBD2. Trimming at V came to 7 bases and at J to 2 bases, leaving 13 bases not matched to a gene. Germline V CDR1 and CDR2: LNHDA, SQIVND (reference sequence). The CDR3 is 18 amino acids. CDR3 DNA: TGTGCCAGTATCGCAAAGGCAAAGGGACTAGCGGCCTACAATGAGCAGTTCTTC. It specifies CASIAKAKGLAAYNEQFF.

This chain connects TRBV7-8 to TRBJ2-5; perhaps TRBD2 as D (6 bases). This CDR3 region has 13 residues. V lost 7 bases and J 7 bases, leaving 16 bases between the germline ends. Germline V gives CDR1 SGHVS, CDR2 FQNEAQ. The CDR3 sequence is CASIRSGVGTQYF. DNA of the CDR3: TGTGCCAGCATTAGGTCGGGGGTCGGGACCCAGTACTTC.

The sample holds one count of this clone. The chain recombines TRBV3-1 (or the pseudogene TRBV3-2) with TRBJ2-1; perhaps TRBD2 as D (5 bases). The germline V gene has CDR1 LGHDT and CDR2 YNNKEL (reference sequence). The CDR3 extends over 12 amino acids. V lost 0 bases, J lost 9 bases, and 6 bases lay in between. The CDR3 DNA sequence: TGTGCCAGCAGCCAAGATGGAGGTGAGCAGTTCTTC. This translates into CASSQDGGEQFF.